Many counts were recorded for the clone carrying this T cell receptor (beta chain). Its antigen is not identified. Making the TCR beta libraries involved quantitative 5'-RACE with molecular barcodes. One entry per CDR3 protein results from TCRdb running MiXCR on the 5' RACE reads. The sample carries some 200,000 distinct CDR3 sequences, around 6.6% recorded once. This sample was taken from a study of CD8 T cells in ankylosing spondylitis. V lost 0 bases and J lost 6, with 9 bases in between. The germline V gene has CDR1 SGHDN and CDR2 FVKESK. The CDR3 is 14 amino acids. General study results and limits: Disease-linked clones reportedly concentrated significantly in matched ankylosing spondylitis synovial fluid. Seven or eight highly homologous variants made up a TCR beta motif, and this motif appeared characteristic of ankylosing spondylitis blood.

This sequence was found in a male donor with ankylosing spondylitis. Material for sequencing was blood, either unsorted or a sorted T cell fraction (not recorded which). The chain employs TRBV14 and TRBJ2-1; D is ambiguous. In DNA, the CDR3 is TGTGCCAGCAGCCAAGATTTGAGTTCCAATGAGCAGTTCTTC. It is translated as CASSQDLSSNEQFF.